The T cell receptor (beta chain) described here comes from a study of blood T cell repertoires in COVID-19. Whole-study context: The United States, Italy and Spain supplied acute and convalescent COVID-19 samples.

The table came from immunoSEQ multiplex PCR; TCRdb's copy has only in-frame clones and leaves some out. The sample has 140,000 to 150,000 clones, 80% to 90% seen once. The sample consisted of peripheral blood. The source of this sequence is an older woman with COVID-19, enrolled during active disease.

The DNA of the CDR3 is TGTGCCAGTCAGGGACACTACGAGCAGTACTTC. Its translation is CASQGHYEQYF. The chain is built from TRBV5-8 and TRBJ2-7; D is possibly TRBD1 (6 bases). The CDR3 has 11 amino acids. The V end was cut by 8 bases, the J end by 3 bases, with 9 bases between. Germline assignment: CDR1 SGHTS and CDR2 YDEGEE. Variable domain in full (rest from reference TRBV5-8 and TRBJ2-7): EAGVTQSPTHLIKTRGQQATLRCSPISGHTSVYWYQQALGLGLQFLLWYDEGEERNRGNFPPRFSGRQFPNYSSELNVNALELEDSALYLCASQGHYEQYFGPGTRLTVT.